This T cell receptor (beta chain) came from a study of blood T cells in healthy people across ages. Combining a sample-barcoded 5' primer with a J-beta primer mix, a second PCR ran for about 7 to 11 cycles. TCRdb passed the 5' RACE reads through MiXCR, listing each CDR3 protein once. The repertoire holds just under 900,000 distinct CDR3 sequences, with 29% as singletons. Study-wide results and caveats: A roughly linear age-dependent decrease characterized TCR beta diversity per million T cells.

As for this clonotype: Its matching antigen is unknown.

The V and J ends lost 11 bases and 4 bases respectively, with 12 bases between them. The CDR3 spans 12 residues. CDR1 MNHNY and CDR2 SVGAGI come from the germline V gene (reference sequence). This TCR was sampled from an elderly woman in good health. The specimen sequenced was blood. This chain connects TRBV6-6 to TRBJ1-5; D possibly corresponds to TRBD1 (5 bases). Here the CDR3 reads CAATGPNQPQHF. The CDR3 bases are TGTGCCGCTACAGGCCCAAATCAGCCCCAGCATTTT.